This T cell receptor (beta chain) emerged from a study of CD8 T cells in ankylosing spondylitis. TCRdb fed the 5' RACE reads into MiXCR, producing one record per CDR3 protein. The data show approximately 400,000 distinct CDR3 sequences, roughly 15% seen once. From germline, CDR1 is SEHNR and CDR2 FQNEAQ (reference sequence). The CDR3 loop spans 16 amino acids. V was clipped by 3 bases and J by 4 bases; unmatched bases: 9. Study-level points and caveats: What seemed typical of ankylosing spondylitis blood was a TCR beta motif built from roughly eight highly homologous variants.

Note on this clonotype: The antigen is undetermined.

The material sequenced was blood, either unsorted or a sorted T cell fraction (not recorded which). The TCR comes from a male donor with ankylosing spondylitis. The chain joins TRBV7-9 to TRBJ1-2; 9 nucleotides line up with TRBD1. The CDR3 reads CASSLPGQGQPYGYTF. The DNA for the CDR3 is TGTGCCAGCAGCTTGCCGGGACAGGGCCAACCCTATGGCTACACCTTC. The full variable domain, its missing parts supplied by reference TRBV7-9 and TRBJ1-2, is DTGVSQNPRHKITKRGQNVTFRCDPISEHNRLYWYRQTLGQGPEFLTYFQNEAQLEKSRLLSDRFSAERPKGSFSTLEIQRTEQGDSAMYLCASSLPGQGQPYGYTFGSGTRLTVV.